The sequence of this T cell receptor (beta chain) was determined in a study of kidney transplant recipient with SARS-CoV-2 infection (dated by TCRdb to the early 2020s). What this sample's time point label stands for: pre-pandemic baseline sample and day 111 after first positive SARS-CoV-2 test. Turning to this clonotype: Its cognate antigen has yet to be identified. One base away there is no much larger clone; base qualities are not given.

From its cysteine to its phenylalanine, the CDR3 spans 17 amino acids. Only CDR3 DNA is held: 51 bases, read in frame from base 1. From a lookup of the germline V gene (reference sequence), CDR1 and CDR2 are LGHDT and YNNKEL. Trimming takes 4 bases from V and 3 bases from J, and the germline ends sit 21 bases apart. These reads were obtained on an Illumina MiSeq. The peripheral T cell repertoire was profiled for human TCRbeta genes. As for the authors' bioinformatics: Beta-binomial modelling was used to test for differences in clonotype abundance while accounting for variability over time. Expanded clonotypes were screened against the ImmuneCODE reference database of SARS-CoV-2-associated TCRs and were mapped to viral genome regions. Further repertoire analyses covered TRBV gene usage, CDR3 length, CDR3 amino acid overlap between time points, clonotype abundance distributions and Jaccard similarity. TCRdb reprocessing: public reads trimmed at Q25 with fastp, clones called with MiXCR, in-frame beta chains kept. Each CDR3 protein appears once, grouped with its most common genes and DNA. The V and J calls were not made by the authors but by TCRdb's processing. The sample table holds 200,000 to 300,000 distinct CDR3 sequences, of which more than 25% were seen once. Roughly 7% of the sample rests with the top ten.

The receptor comes from a male patient in his thirties who had COVID-19 and was a kidney transplant recipient. Some T cells seen after a transplant may have their origin in the graft donor. The chain was built from TRBV3-1 and TRBJ1-1; the D segment cannot be called with confidence. The source material was a blood sample, sampled at baseline and on day 111 from a kidney transplant recipient. CDR3 sequence: CASSLLGPISIHTEAFF. The bases read TGTGCCAGCAGCCTTTTAGGTCCCATTTCAATTCACACTGAAGCTTTCTTT.